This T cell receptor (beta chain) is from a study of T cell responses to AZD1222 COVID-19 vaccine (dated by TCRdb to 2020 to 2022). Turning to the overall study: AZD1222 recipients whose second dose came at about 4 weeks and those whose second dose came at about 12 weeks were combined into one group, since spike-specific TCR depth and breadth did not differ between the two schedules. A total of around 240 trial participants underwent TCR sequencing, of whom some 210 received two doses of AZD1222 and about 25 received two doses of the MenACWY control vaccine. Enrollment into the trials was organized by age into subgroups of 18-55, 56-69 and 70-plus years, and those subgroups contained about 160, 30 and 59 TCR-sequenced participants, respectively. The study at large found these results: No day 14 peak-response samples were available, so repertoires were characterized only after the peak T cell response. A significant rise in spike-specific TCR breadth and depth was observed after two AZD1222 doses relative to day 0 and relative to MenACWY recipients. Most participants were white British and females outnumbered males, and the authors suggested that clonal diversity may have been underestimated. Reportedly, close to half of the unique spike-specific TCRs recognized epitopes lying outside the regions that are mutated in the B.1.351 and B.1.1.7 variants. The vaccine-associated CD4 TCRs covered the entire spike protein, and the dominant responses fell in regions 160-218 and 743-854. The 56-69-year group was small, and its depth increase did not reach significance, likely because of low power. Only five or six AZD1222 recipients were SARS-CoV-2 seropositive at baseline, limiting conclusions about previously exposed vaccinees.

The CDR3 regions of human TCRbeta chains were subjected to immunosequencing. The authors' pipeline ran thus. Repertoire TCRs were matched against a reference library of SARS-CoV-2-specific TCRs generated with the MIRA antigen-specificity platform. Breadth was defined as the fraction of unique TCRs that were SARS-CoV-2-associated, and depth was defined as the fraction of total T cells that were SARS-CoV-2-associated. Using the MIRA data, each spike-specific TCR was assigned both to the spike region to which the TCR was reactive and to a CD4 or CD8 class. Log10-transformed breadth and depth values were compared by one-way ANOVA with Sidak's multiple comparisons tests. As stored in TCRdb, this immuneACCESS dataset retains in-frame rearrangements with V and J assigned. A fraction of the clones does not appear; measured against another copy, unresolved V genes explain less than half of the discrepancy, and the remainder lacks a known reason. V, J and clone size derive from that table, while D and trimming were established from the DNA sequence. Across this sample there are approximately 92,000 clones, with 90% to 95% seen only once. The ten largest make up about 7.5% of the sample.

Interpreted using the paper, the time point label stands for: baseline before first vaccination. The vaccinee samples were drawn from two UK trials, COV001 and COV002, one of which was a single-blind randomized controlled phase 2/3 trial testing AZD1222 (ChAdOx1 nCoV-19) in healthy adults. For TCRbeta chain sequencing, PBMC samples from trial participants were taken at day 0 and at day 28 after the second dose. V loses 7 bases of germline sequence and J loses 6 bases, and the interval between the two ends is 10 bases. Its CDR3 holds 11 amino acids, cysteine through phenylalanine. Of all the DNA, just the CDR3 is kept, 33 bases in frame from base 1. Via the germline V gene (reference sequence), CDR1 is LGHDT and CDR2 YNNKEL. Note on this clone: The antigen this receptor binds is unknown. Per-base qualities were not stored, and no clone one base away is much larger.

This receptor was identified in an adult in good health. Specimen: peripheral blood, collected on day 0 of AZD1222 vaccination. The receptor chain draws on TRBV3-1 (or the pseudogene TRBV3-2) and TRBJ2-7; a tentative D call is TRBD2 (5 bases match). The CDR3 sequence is CASTRGPEQYF. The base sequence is TGTGCCAGCACCCGAGGGCCCGAGCAGTACTTC.